The 24 T cell receptor beta chains listed next were all sequenced from one sample in a study of control samples from healthy donors and cancer patients. Data came from immunoSEQ multiplex PCR; TCRdb stores just in-frame clones and leaves some out. The data hold over 150,000 clones, with about 94% observed a single time. Sequencing was carried out using blood. The receptors shown here come from a man aged 40-55 years in good health.

The chain employs TRBV6-5 and TRBJ1-4; no reliable D call. Trimming removed 6 bases at V and 5 bases at J, with 10 bases between. Germline CDR1 is MNHEY and CDR2 is SVGAGI. This CDR3 region has 13 residues. The CDR3 spells CASRYSLNEKLFF. The CDR3 DNA reads as TGTGCCAGCAGATACAGTCTAAATGAAAAACTGTTTTTT.

This clone has just one count. This chain joins TRBV19 and TRBJ1-5; D is unclear. In germline, CDR1 is LNHDA, CDR2 SQIVND (reference sequence). The length of the CDR3 is 14 residues. Trimming shortened V by 2 bases and J by 7 bases, and 12 bases separated the two germline ends. The CDR3 region has the DNA TGTGCCAGTAGTATAACCAGGTCCGTCCAGCCCCAGCATTTT. Translating gives CASSITRSVQPQHF.

This chain uses TRBV15 with TRBJ1-1; the D gene is possibly TRBD1 (6 bases). The CDR3 has 14 residues. V dropped 8 bases and J dropped 10 bases, with 23 bases sitting between them. The germline V gene encodes CDR1 LNHNV and CDR2 YYDKDF (reference sequence). CDR3: CATPGPNRAVGAFF. The DNA for the CDR3 is TGTGCCACCCCAGGTCCCAACAGGGCGGTAGGAGCTTTCTTT.

The rearrangement joins TRBV24-1 to TRBJ2-2, with D possibly being TRBD1 or TRBD2 (6 bases each). CDR1 and CDR2 (germline): KGHDR, SFDVKD. V was trimmed by 1 base and J by 3 bases, leaving 17 bases between them. The CDR3 is made up of 18 amino acids. CDR3 in amino acids: CATSDFGRRGRYTGELFF. CDR3 DNA sequence: TGTGCCACCAGTGATTTCGGACGACGGGGGCGGTACACCGGGGAGCTGTTTTTT.

The V and J genes are TRBV5-1 and TRBJ1-3; D possibly corresponds to TRBD1 (5 bases). Trimming pared 1 base from V and 4 bases from J, leaving 9 bases between. This CDR3 comprises 14 residues. CDR1 SGHRS and CDR2 YFSETQ come from the germline V gene. CDR3 loop: CASSLTGAGNTIYF. The CDR3 DNA follows: TGCGCCAGCAGCTTGACCGGGGCCGGAAACACCATATATTTT.

V usage is TRBV5-1 and J usage is TRBJ1-2; 9 bases fit TRBD1. V shed 4 bases and J 4 bases; nucleotides not matched to a gene: 14. Per the germline V gene, CDR1 is SGHRS and CDR2 is YFSETQ. This CDR3 spans 17 amino acids. For the CDR3, the DNA is TGCGCCAGCAGCGGCCGGTACAGGGGGCATTCTAGCTATGGCTACACCTTC. Encoded protein: CASSGRYRGHSSYGYTF.

On this clone itself: This sample also contains other DNA sequences that code for the same CDR3. The V call is TRBV9, the J call TRBJ1-1; 9 nucleotides match TRBD1. From germline, CDR1 is SGDLS and CDR2 YYNGEE. V lost 3 bases and J lost 1; bases outside the gene matches: 1. This CDR3 is built from 14 residues. DNA for the CDR3: TGTGCCAGCAGCGCGACAGGGGGGAACACTGAAGCTTTCTTT. This encodes CASSATGGNTEAFF. Based on the CDR3 plus reference TRBV9 and TRBJ1-1, the full variable domain is DSGVTQTPKHLITATGQRVTLRCSPRSGDLSVYWYQQSLDQGLQFLIQYYNGEERAKGNILERFSAQQFPDLHSELNLSSLELGDSALYFCASSATGGNTEAFFGQGTRLTVV.

This sequence joins TRBV19 and TRBJ1-4; TRBD1 agrees at 9 bases. Looked up from germline, CDR1 is LNHDA and CDR2 is SQIVND (reference sequence). V lost 5 bases, J lost 2 bases, and 6 bases stayed unmatched. The length of the CDR3 is 16 residues. The CDR3: CASSQTGTGTNEKLFF. Written as DNA, the CDR3 is TGTGCCAGTAGTCAAACCGGGACAGGGACTAATGAAAAACTGTTTTTT.

The count of this clone is one. The chain has TRBV27 and TRBJ1-1; 7 bases are shared with TRBD1. The CDR3 has 14 amino acids. Germline-derived CDR1 and CDR2 are MNHEY and SMNVEV (reference sequence). Unmatched junction bases numbered 10, after V lost 8 bases and J lost 4 bases. The CDR3 region is CASRPRQGITEAFF. CDR3 in DNA: TGTGCCAGCCGTCCCCGACAGGGAATCACTGAAGCTTTCTTT.

The chain joins TRBV30 to TRBJ2-4; D is perhaps TRBD1 or TRBD2 (5 bases each). Trimming removed 3 bases at V and 2 bases at J, with 14 bases between. Per germline, CDR1 GTSNPN and CDR2 SVGIG (reference sequence). This CDR3 has 15 amino acids. The CDR3 here is CAWRPRDLTKNIQYF. The DNA of the CDR3 is TGTGCCTGGAGGCCCCGGGACCTGACCAAAAACATTCAGTACTTC.

CDR3 protein: CASSRGVVTYEQFF. The CDR3 DNA sequence: TGTGCCAGTAGCAGGGGGGTGGTTACATATGAGCAGTTCTTC. This chain joins TRBV19 and TRBJ2-1, with a tentative D call TRBD1 (7 bases). The CDR3 spans 14 residues. Trimming cost V 6 bases and J 8 bases, with 17 bases left between them. Germline loops: CDR1 LNHDA, CDR2 SQIVND (reference sequence).

The gene calls are TRBV6-5 and TRBJ2-2; D may correspond to TRBD1 or TRBD2 (5 bases each). Trimming left V 6 bases short and J 6 bases short, with 11 bases between. Germline CDR1 and CDR2: MNHEY and SVGAGI. The CDR3 covers 13 residues. The CDR3 DNA sequence: TGTGCCAGCAGGGGATGGGACCCCGGGGAGCTGTTTTTT. Translating gives CASRGWDPGELFF.

This clone appeared a single time. The J gene is TRBJ1-3, the V gene TRBV4-3, with D maybe TRBD1 (6 bases). V was shortened by 5 bases and J by 4 bases, with 15 bases between the two germline ends. This CDR3 has 15 amino acids. Per the germline V gene, CDR1 is LGHNA and CDR2 is YSLEER. The CDR3, as DNA: TGCGCCAGCAGCGAGAGACCCGGGACAGGAAACACCATATATTTT. Translated, it gives CASSERPGTGNTIYF.

The chain recombines TRBV3-1 (or the pseudogene TRBV3-2) with TRBJ1-2; D is uncertain. Germline lookup yields CDR1 LGHDT and CDR2 YNNKEL (reference sequence). With 4 bases removed from V and 5 bases from J, the gap between germline ends came to 20 bases. This CDR3 region has 16 residues. For the CDR3, the DNA is TGTGCCAGCAGCCGTGGGAGCGCGGCGACTTATTATGGCTACACCTTC. It yields the protein CASSRGSAATYYGYTF.

The J gene is TRBJ2-2, the V gene TRBV5-1; 9 nucleotides match TRBD1. V lost 4 bases, J lost 7 bases, and 2 bases stayed unmatched. The germline CDR1 and CDR2 sequences are SGHRS and YFSETQ. CDR3 length: 13 amino acids. In nucleotides, the CDR3 is TGCGCCAGCAGCAGGACAGGGGTCGGGGAGCTGTTTTTT. Translation gives CASSRTGVGELFF. The full variable domain, its missing parts supplied by reference TRBV5-1 and TRBJ2-2, is KAGVTQTPRYLIKTRGQQVTLSCSPISGHRSVSWYQQTPGQGLQFLFEYFSETQRNKGNFPGRFSGRQFSNSRSEMNVSTLELGDSALYLCASSRTGVGELFFGEGSRLTVL.

This chain joins TRBV28 and TRBJ1-1; 7 bases map to TRBD1. Germline assignment: CDR1 MDHEN and CDR2 SYDVKM. CDR3 length equals 15 residues. Germline trimming cut 5 bases from V and 0 bases from J; bases unmatched to any gene: 6. In DNA form, the CDR3 reads TGTGCCAGCAGTCGGGACAGCTTCATGAACACTGAAGCTTTCTTT. The encoded protein is CASSRDSFMNTEAFF. Filled out from reference TRBV28 and TRBJ1-1, the complete variable domain reads DVKVTQSSRYLVKRTGEKVFLECVQDMDHENMFWYRQDPGLGLRLIYFSYDVKMKEKGDIPEGYSVSREKKERFSLILESASTNQTSMYLCASSRDSFMNTEAFFGQGTRLTVV.

The gene calls are TRBV19 and TRBJ1-1; 8 bases line up with TRBD1. V was pared by 4 bases and J by 11 bases, with 12 bases of the junction left unmatched. The CDR3 length is 14 residues. Germline V gene sequence: CDR1 LNHDA, CDR2 SQIVND (reference sequence). In DNA form, the CDR3 reads TGTGCCAGTAGTAGATACGGGACAGGCTCTCTGGCTTTCTTT. Its protein is CASSRYGTGSLAFF.

The chain is built from TRBV30 and TRBJ1-1, with TRBD1 matching over 9 bases. Germline V lookup: CDR1 GTSNPN, CDR2 SVGIG (reference sequence). Trimming cost V 8 bases and J 2 bases; bases outside gene matches: 15. The CDR3 is 16 residues long. As DNA, the CDR3 is TGTGCCCACACAGGGGGCATTAGGTTCCTTAACACTGAAGCTTTCTTT. It specifies CAHTGGIRFLNTEAFF.

This clone was found a few times. The V call is TRBV3-1 (or the pseudogene TRBV3-2), the J call TRBJ1-6; TRBD1 is a possible D gene (5 bases). This CDR3 spans 13 amino acids. Germline-derived CDR1 and CDR2 are LGHDT and YNNKEL (reference sequence). V was clipped by 9 bases and J by 6 bases, with 12 bases between them. CDR3 protein: CASTGASNSPLHF. DNA for the CDR3: TGTGCCAGTACCGGGGCAAGTAATTCACCCCTCCACTTT.

The rearrangement links TRBV19 to TRBJ1-5, with TRBD1 identical over 11 bases. The CDR3 totals 17 residues. CDR1 and CDR2 (germline): LNHDA, SQIVND (reference sequence). V shed 1 base, J shed 2 bases, and the junction held 4 bases outside the gene matches. DNA of the CDR3: TGTGCCAGTAGTATAGGGACAGGGGGCTCGGGCAATCAGCCCCAGCATTTT. This encodes CASSIGTGGSGNQPQHF. Full variable domain (missing parts from reference TRBV19 and TRBJ1-5): DGGITQSPKYLFRKEGQNVTLSCEQNLNHDAMYWYRQDPGQGLRLIYYSQIVNDFQKGDIAEGYSVSREKKESFPLTVTSAQKNPTAFYLCASSIGTGGSGNQPQHFGDGTRLSIL.

The chain carries TRBV27 and TRBJ2-7; D unresolved. Germline V CDR1 and CDR2: MNHEY, SMNVEV (reference sequence). The CDR3 is made up of 15 amino acids. V shed 4 bases and J shed 2 bases, with 15 bases lying between them. The CDR3 coding sequence is TGTGCCAGCAGTTCTGGCCCCGGCCCCCCCTACGAGCAGTACTTC. Translation: CASSSGPGPPYEQYF.

The chain joins TRBV9 to TRBJ2-6, with D tentatively TRBD1 (7 bases). The CDR3 runs 17 residues. V dropped 4 bases and J dropped 2 bases, with 16 bases sitting between them. Germline CDR1 reads SGDLS; CDR2 reads YYNGEE. The CDR3 here is CASSPRQGGAGANVLTF. The CDR3 DNA reads as TGTGCCAGCAGCCCCCGACAGGGCGGGGCTGGGGCCAACGTCCTGACTTTC. The full variable domain, completed using reference TRBV9 and TRBJ2-6, is DSGVTQTPKHLITATGQRVTLRCSPRSGDLSVYWYQQSLDQGLQFLIQYYNGEERAKGNILERFSAQQFPDLHSELNLSSLELGDSALYFCASSPRQGGAGANVLTFGAGSRLTVL.

Here the CDR3 reads CASSPGMEETQYF. The CDR3 DNA reads as TGTGCCAGCTCACCGGGGATGGAAGAGACCCAGTACTTC. V is TRBV18 and J is TRBJ2-5; no firm D call. Trimming removed 3 bases from V and 3 bases from J, with 8 bases in between. Germline V lookup: CDR1 KGHSH, CDR2 LQKENI. The CDR3 totals 13 residues.

The chain is built from TRBV27 and TRBJ1-2; TRBD1 matches 7 bases. J gave up 4 bases and V 6 bases, and 8 bases lay outside the gene matches. Per germline, CDR1 MNHEY and CDR2 SMNVEV (reference sequence). The CDR3 runs 14 residues. DNA for the CDR3: TGTGCCAGCAGCATAGGGACAGATGTCTATGGCTACACCTTC. This translates into CASSIGTDVYGYTF.